A selection of T cell receptor beta chains follows, all from one sample in a study of blood T cell repertoires in COVID-19. TCRdb's table, derived via immunoSEQ multiplex PCR, lists solely in-frame clones and lacks some. The sample holds under 350,000 clones, 65% to 90% seen once. The sequencing input was peripheral blood. These receptors were obtained from a human donor in a cohort sampled during active COVID-19. CDR3s include the opening cysteine and the closing phenylalanine or tryptophan. D genes are given only for firm matches. Size is stated for part of the rows, as once, few or many counts, or as a class when the clone is expanded.

J	D	V	size	CDR3	DNA
TRBJ1-1	NA	TRBV18	NA	CASSSGAEAFF	TGTGCCAGCTCCTCGGGGGCTGAAGCTTTCTTT
TRBJ2-7	TRBD1	TRBV11-2	NA	CASSLGTGSYEQYF	TGTGCCAGCAGCTTAGGGACAGGAAGCTACGAGCAGTACTTC
TRBJ2-3	NA	TRBV10-3	NA	CAISEPLARTDTQYF	TGTGCCATCAGTGAGCCCCTAGCACGCACAGATACGCAGTATTTT
TRBJ2-1	NA	TRBV2	NA	CASTKTEIWEQFF	TGTGCCAGCACCAAGACTGAGATCTGGGAGCAGTTCTTC
TRBJ1-3	NA	TRBV7-9	NA	CASSLLTSGNTIYF	TGTGCCAGCAGCTTACTAACTTCTGGAAACACCATATATTTT
TRBJ1-1	NA	TRBV18	once	CASSPLEGDTEAFF	TGTGCCAGCTCACCCCTAGAGGGGGACACTGAAGCTTTCTTT
TRBJ1-2	TRBD1	TRBV24-1	NA	CATSDYRGGRYGYTF	TGTGCCACCAGTGATTACAGGGGAGGTAGATATGGCTACACCTTC
TRBJ1-5	NA	TRBV27	NA	CASSLSASNQPQHF	TGTGCCAGCAGTTTATCTGCGAGCAATCAGCCCCAGCATTTT
TRBJ1-6	NA	TRBV6-5	NA	CASKGGTYNSPLHF	TGTGCCAGCAAAGGAGGGACCTATAATTCACCCCTCCACTTT
TRBJ2-7	TRBD1	TRBV7-2	NA	CASSTDSGTGGREQYF	TGTGCCAGCAGCACAGATTCCGGGACAGGGGGTAGGGAGCAGTACTTC
TRBJ1-2	NA	TRBV13	NA	CASNRGAINYGYTF	TGTGCCAGCAATCGGGGGGCTATAAACTATGGCTACACCTTC
TRBJ1-1	NA	TRBV4-1	once	CASSQVGRGDTEAFF	TGCGCCAGCAGCCAAGTAGGCAGGGGAGACACTGAAGCTTTCTTT
TRBJ1-1	NA	TRBV6-6	NA	CASSRLGGDHIPGAEAFF	TGTGCCAGCAGTCGACTTGGGGGCGATCACATTCCTGGCGCTGAAGCTTTCTTT